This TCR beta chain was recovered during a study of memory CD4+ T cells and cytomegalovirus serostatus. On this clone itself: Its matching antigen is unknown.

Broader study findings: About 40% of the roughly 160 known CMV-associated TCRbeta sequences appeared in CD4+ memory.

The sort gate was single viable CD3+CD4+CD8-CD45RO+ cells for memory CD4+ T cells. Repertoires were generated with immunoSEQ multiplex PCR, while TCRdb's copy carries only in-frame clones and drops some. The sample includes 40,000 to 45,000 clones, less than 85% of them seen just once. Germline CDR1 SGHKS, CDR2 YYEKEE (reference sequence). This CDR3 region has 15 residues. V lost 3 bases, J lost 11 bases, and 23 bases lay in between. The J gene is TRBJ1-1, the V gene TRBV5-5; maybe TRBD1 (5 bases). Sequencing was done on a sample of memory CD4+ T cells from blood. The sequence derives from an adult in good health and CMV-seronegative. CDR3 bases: TGTGCCAGCAGCTCGGGGATGGGCGGGGCAGGAGATGCTTTCTTT. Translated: CASSSGMGGAGDAFF.